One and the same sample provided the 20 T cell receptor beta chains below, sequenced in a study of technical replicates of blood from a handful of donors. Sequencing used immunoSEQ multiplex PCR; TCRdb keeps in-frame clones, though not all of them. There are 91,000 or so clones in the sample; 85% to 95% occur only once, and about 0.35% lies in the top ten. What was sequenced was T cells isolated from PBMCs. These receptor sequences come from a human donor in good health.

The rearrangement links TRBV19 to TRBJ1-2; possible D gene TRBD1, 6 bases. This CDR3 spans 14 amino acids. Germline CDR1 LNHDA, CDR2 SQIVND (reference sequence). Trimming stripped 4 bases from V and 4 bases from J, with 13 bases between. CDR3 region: CASSTPTGLYGYTF. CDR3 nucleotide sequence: TGTGCCAGTAGTACTCCGACAGGACTCTATGGCTACACCTTC.

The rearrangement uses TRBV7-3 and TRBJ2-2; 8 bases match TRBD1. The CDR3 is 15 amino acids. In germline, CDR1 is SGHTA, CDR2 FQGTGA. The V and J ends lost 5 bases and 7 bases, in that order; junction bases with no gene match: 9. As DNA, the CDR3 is TGTGCCAGCAGCCCCCAGGCAGGGGGCTACGGGGAGCTGTTTTTT. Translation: CASSPQAGGYGELFF.

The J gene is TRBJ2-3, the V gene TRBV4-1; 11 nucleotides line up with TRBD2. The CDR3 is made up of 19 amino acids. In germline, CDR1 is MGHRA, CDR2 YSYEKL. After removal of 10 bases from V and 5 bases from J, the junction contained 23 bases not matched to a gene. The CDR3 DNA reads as TGCGCCACCAAGTTCCAAGCCGATTTAGCGGGAGGGGAGGAAGATACGCAGTATTTT. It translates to CATKFQADLAGGEEDTQYF.

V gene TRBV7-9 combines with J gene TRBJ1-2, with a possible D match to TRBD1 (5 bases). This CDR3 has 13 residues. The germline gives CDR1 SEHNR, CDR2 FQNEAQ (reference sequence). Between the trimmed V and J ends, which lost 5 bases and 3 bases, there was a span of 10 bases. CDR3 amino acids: CASSRDSDYGYTF. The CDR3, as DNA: TGTGCCAGCAGCCGCGACAGCGACTATGGCTACACCTTC.

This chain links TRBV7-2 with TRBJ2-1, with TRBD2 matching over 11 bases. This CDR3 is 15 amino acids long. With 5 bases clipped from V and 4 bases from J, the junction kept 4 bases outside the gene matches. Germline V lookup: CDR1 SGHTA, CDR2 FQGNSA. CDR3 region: CASSLRLAGYNEQFF. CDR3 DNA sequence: TGTGCCAGCAGCCTAAGACTAGCGGGATACAATGAGCAGTTCTTC.

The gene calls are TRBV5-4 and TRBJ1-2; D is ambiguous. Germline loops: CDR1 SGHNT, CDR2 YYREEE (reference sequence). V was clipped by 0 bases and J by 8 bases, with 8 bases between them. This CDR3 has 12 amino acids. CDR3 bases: TGTGCCAGCAGCTTGGACCGTCAGGGCTACACCTTC. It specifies CASSLDRQGYTF. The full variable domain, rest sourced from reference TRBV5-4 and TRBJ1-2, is ETGVTQSPTHLIKTRGQQVTLRCSSQSGHNTVSWYQQALGQGPQFIFQYYREEENGRGNFPPRFSGLQFPNYSSELNVNALELDDSALYLCASSLDRQGYTFGSGTRLTVV.

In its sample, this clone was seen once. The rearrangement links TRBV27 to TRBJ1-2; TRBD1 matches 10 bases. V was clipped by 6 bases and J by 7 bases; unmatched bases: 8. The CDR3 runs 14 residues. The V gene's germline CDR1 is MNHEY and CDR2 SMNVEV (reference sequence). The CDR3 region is CASRRTGGIGGYTF. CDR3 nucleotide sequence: TGTGCCAGCAGACGGACAGGGGGGATAGGTGGCTACACCTTC.

The CDR3 sequence: CCETGNTEAFF. The CDR3 region has the DNA TGCTGTGAAACAGGGAACACTGAAGCTTTCTTT. The chain combines TRBV20-1 with TRBJ1-1; TRBD1 might be the D (5 bases). The CDR3 sequence is 11 residues long. Germline V gene data show CDR1 as DFQATT and CDR2 as SNEGSKA (reference sequence).

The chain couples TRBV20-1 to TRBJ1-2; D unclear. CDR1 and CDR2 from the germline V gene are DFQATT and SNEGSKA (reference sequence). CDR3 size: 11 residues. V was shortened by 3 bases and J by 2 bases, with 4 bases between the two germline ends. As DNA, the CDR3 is TGCAGTGCTAGCGTGAACTATGGCTACACCTTC. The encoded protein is CSASVNYGYTF.

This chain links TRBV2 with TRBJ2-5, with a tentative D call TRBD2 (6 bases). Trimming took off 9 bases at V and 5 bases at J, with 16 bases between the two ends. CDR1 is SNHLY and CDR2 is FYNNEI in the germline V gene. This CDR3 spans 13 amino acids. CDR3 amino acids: CASRLVRLETQYF. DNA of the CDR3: TGTGCCAGTCGACTAGTACGTTTGGAGACCCAGTACTTC.

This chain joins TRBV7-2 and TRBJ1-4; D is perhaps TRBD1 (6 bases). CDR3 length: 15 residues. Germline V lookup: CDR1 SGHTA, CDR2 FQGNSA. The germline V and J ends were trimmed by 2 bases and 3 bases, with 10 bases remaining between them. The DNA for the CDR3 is TGTGCCAGCAGCTTACAGGGGTGGGCTAATGAAAAACTGTTTTTT. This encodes CASSLQGWANEKLFF.

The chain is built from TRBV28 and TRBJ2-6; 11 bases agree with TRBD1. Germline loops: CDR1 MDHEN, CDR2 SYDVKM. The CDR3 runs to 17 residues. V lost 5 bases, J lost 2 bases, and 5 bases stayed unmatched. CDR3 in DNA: TGTGCCAGCAGTGGCGGACAGGGGGCGGCTGGGGCCAACGTCCTGACTTTC. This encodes CASSGGQGAAGANVLTF.

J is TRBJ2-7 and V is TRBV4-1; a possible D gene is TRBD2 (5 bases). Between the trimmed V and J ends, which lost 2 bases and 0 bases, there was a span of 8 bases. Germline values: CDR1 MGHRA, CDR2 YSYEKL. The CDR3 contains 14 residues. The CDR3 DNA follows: TGCGCCAGCAGCCAACAGGACTCCTCCTACGAGCAGTACTTC. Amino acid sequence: CASSQQDSSYEQYF.

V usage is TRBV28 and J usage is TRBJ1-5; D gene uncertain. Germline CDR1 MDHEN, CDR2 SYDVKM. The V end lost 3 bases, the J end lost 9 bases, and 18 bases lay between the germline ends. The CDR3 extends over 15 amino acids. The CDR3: CASSFGAGRQWPQHF. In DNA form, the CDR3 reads TGTGCCAGCAGTTTCGGTGCAGGCCGCCAATGGCCCCAGCATTTT.

This chain's CDR3 is CASSWSVRTEAFF. The CDR3 coding sequence is TGTGCCAGCAGTTGGTCGGTACGGACTGAAGCTTTCTTT. The chain uses TRBV6-6 and TRBJ1-1; D gene unclear. Germline assignment: CDR1 MNHNY and CDR2 SVGAGI (reference sequence). The V end was cut by 4 bases, the J end by 5 bases, with 11 bases between. This CDR3 is built from 13 residues.

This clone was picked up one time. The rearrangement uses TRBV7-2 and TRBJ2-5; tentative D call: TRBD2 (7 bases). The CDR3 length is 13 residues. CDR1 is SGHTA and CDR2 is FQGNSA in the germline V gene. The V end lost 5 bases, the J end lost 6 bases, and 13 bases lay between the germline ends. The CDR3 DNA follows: TGTGCCAGCAGCCAGGGGAGGGAGCAGACCCAGTACTTC. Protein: CASSQGREQTQYF.

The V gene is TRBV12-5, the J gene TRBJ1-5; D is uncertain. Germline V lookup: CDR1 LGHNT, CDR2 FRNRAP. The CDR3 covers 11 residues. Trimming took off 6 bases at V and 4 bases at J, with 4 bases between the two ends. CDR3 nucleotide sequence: TGTGCTAGTGGCCAGAATCAGCCCCAGCATTTT. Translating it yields CASGQNQPQHF.

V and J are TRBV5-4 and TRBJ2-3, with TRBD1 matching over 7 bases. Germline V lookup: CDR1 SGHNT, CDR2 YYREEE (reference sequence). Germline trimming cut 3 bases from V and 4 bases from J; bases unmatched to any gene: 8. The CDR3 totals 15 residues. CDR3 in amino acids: CASSWYRQGADTQYF. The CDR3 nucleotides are TGTGCCAGCAGCTGGTACCGACAGGGCGCAGATACGCAGTATTTT.

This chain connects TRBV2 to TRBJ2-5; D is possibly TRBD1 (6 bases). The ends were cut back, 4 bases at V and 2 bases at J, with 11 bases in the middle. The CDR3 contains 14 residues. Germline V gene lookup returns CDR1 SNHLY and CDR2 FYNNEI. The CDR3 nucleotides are TGTGCCAGCAGTGCCCAGGGGATACAAGAGACCCAGTACTTC. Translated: CASSAQGIQETQYF.

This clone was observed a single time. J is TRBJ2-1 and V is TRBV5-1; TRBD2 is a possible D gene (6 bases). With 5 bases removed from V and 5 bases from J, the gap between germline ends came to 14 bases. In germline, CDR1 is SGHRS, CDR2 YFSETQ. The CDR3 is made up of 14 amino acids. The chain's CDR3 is CASSPGTLNNEQFF. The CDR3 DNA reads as TGCGCCAGCAGTCCCGGGACTTTAAACAATGAGCAGTTCTTC.